This T cell receptor (beta chain) was documented in a study of blood T cells in healthy people across ages. Whole-study findings and limits: Naive and antigen-experienced cells could not be conclusively compared, given unsorted PBMCs.

PBMCs, at least 6 million per sample, were isolated. Samples each yielded at least 5 micrograms of total RNA. This clonotype came up many times. Its antigen remains unidentified. The authors ran a second PCR of 7 to 11 cycles using a sample-barcoded 5' primer and a J-beta primer mix. TCRdb re-analysed the 5' RACE reads in MiXCR, keeping a single row per CDR3 protein. The data show about 590,000 distinct CDR3 sequences, about 28% seen once. V lost 1 base and J lost 10; bases outside the gene matches: 10. This CDR3 spans 15 amino acids. The germline gives CDR1 DFQATT, CDR2 SNEGSKA (reference sequence). The sample consisted of blood. This sequence was found in a woman of 80 years or more in good health. This rearrangement joins TRBV20-1 to TRBJ2-1; 10 nucleotides match TRBD2. The CDR3 region is CSARAASGGPREQFF. For the CDR3, the DNA is TGCAGTGCTAGAGCGGCTAGCGGGGGACCGAGAGAGCAGTTCTTC.